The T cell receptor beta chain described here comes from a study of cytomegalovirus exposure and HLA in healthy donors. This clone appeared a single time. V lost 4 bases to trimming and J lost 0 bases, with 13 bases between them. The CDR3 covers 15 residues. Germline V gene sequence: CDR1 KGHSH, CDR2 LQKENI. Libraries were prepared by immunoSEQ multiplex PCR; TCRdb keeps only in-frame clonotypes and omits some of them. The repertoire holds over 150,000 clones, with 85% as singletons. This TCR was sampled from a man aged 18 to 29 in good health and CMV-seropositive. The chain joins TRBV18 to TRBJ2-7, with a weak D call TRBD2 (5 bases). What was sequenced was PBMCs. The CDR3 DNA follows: TGTGCCAGCTCACAAGCGGACGGCCACTCCTACGAGCAGTACTTC. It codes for CASSQADGHSYEQYF.